This TCR beta chain emerged from a study of radiation and T cells in renal cell carcinoma. Background on the study: Nephrectomy followed 15 Gy stereotactic body radiation by 4 weeks.

Data came from immunoSEQ multiplex PCR; TCRdb stores just in-frame clones and leaves some out. Counted here are 100,000 to 150,000 clones, about 81% occurring once; the ten biggest clones make up around 1.8%. The sample's time point: blood 2 weeks post-SBRT. Treatment: 15 Gy SBRT to primary tumor, nephrectomy 4 weeks later. V lost 7 bases and J lost 7; bases outside the gene matches: 10. The CDR3 spans 14 residues. From germline, CDR1 is MNHNS and CDR2 SASEGT. V gene TRBV6-1 combines with J gene TRBJ2-7; TRBD1 aligns across 10 bases. The specimen comprised blood, sampled from a patient whose treatment included radiotherapy and nephrectomy. The clonotype comes from a woman aged 55-69 years with renal cell carcinoma. This chain's CDR3 is CASTIRDRGREQYF. The CDR3 DNA is TGTGCCAGCACTATCCGGGACAGGGGCCGTGAGCAGTACTTC.